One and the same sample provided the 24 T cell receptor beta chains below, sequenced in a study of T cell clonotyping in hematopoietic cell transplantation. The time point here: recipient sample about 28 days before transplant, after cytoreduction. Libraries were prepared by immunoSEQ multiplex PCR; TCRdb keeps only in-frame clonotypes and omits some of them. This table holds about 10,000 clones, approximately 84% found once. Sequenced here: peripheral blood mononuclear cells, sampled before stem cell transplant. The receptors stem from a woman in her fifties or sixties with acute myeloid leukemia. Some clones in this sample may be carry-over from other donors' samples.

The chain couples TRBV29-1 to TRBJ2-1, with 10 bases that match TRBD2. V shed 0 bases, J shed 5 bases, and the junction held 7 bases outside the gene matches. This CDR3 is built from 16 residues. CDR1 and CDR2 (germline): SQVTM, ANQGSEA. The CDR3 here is CSVEDLKREGDNEQFF. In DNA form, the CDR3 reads TGCAGCGTTGAAGATCTTAAGCGGGAGGGCGACAATGAGCAGTTCTTC.

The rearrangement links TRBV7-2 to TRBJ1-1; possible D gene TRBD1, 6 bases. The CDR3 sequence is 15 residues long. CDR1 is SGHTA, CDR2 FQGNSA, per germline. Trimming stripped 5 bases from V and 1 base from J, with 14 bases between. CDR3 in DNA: TGTGCCAGCAGCCCCCAACAGGGAACGAACACTGAAGCTTTCTTT. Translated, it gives CASSPQQGTNTEAFF. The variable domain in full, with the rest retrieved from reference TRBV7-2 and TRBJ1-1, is GAGVSQSPSNKVTEKGKDVELRCDPISGHTALYWYRQSLGQGLEFLIYFQGNSAPDKSGLPSDRFSAERTGGSVSTLTIQRTQQEDSAVYLCASSPQQGTNTEAFFGQGTRLTVV.

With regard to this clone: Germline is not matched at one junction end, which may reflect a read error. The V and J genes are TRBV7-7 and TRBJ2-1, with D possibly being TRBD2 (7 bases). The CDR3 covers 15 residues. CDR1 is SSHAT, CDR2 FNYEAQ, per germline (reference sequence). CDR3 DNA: TGTGCTAGCAGCTTAGAGGGGGGGTCCTACAATGAGCAGTTCTTC. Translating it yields CASSLEGGSYNEQFF.

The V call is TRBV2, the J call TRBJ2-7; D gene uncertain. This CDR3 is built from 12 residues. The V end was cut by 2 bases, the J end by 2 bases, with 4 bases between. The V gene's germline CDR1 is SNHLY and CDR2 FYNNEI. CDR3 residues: CASSEFAYEQYF. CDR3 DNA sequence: TGTGCCAGCAGTGAATTCGCCTACGAGCAGTACTTC.

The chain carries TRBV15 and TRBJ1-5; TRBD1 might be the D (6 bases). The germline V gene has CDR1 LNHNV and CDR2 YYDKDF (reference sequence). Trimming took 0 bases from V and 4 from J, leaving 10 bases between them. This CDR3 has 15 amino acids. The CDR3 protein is CATSRDGQGNQPQHF. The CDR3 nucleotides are TGTGCCACCAGCAGAGATGGGCAGGGGAATCAGCCCCAGCATTTT.

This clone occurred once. Here the CDR3 DNA reads TGTGCCAGTAGTAACCTGGGACAGCTTTTTAGTATGAACACTGAAGCTTTCTTT. Its translation: CASSNLGQLFSMNTEAFF. J is TRBJ1-1 and V is TRBV19; 7 bases line up with TRBD1. The CDR3 extends over 18 amino acids. Germline trimming cut 4 bases from V and 0 bases from J; bases unmatched to any gene: 14. CDR1 is LNHDA, CDR2 SQIVND, per germline (reference sequence).

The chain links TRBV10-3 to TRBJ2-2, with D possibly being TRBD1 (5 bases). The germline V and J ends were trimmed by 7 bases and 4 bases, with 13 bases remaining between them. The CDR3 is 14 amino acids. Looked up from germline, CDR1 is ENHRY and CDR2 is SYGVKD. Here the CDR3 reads CAITPGWTTGELFF. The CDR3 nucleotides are TGTGCCATCACACCAGGGTGGACCACCGGGGAGCTGTTTTTT.

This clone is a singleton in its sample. The CDR3 nucleotides are TGTGCCAGCAGCGAGCCCCAGGAGAACACTGAAGCTTTCTTT. It translates to CASSEPQENTEAFF. This rearrangement joins TRBV11-3 to TRBJ1-1; D is undetermined. Germline V gene sequence: CDR1 SGHNT, CDR2 YENEEA. The CDR3 is made up of 14 amino acids. Deletions cut 5 bases from V and 1 base from J, with 11 bases between.

The CDR3 coding sequence is TGTGCCAGCAGTTACTTGTTGCTAGCGGAAGAGACCCAGTACTTC. This codes for CASSYLLLAEETQYF. V and J are TRBV6-6 and TRBJ2-5, with 7 positions matching TRBD2. CDR1 is MNHNY and CDR2 is SVGAGI in the germline V gene (reference sequence). V gave up 1 base and J gave up 3 bases; unmatched junction bases: 5. The CDR3 is 15 amino acids.

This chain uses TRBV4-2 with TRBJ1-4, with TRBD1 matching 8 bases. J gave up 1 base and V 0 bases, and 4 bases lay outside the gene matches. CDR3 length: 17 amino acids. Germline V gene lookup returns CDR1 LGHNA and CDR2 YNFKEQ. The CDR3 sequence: CASSQERQGKTNEKLFF. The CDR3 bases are TGTGCCAGCAGCCAAGAGAGACAGGGGAAAACTAATGAAAAACTGTTTTTT.

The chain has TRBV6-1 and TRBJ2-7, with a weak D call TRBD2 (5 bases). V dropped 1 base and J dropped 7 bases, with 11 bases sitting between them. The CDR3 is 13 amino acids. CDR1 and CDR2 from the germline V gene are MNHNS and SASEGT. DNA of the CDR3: TGTGCCAGCAGTGAAGGTACGGGGAGTGAGCAGTACTTC. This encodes CASSEGTGSEQYF.

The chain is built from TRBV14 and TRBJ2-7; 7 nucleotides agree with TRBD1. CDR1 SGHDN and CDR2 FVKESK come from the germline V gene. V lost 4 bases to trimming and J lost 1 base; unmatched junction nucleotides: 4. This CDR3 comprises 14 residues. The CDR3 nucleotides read TGTGCCAGCAGCCCGGGACAGTTATCCTACGAGCAGTACTTC. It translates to CASSPGQLSYEQYF.

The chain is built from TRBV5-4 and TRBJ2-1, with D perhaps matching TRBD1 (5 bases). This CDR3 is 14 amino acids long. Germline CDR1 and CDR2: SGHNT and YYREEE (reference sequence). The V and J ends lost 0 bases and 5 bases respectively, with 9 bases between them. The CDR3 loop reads CASSLAQGDNEQFF. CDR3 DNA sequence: TGTGCCAGCAGCTTGGCGCAGGGCGACAATGAGCAGTTCTTC.

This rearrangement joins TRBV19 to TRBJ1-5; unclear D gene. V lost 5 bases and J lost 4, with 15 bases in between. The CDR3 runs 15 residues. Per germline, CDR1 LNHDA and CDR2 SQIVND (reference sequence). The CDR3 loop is CASSDRGPKNQPQHF. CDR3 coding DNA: TGTGCCAGTAGTGATAGAGGACCGAAGAATCAGCCCCAGCATTTT.

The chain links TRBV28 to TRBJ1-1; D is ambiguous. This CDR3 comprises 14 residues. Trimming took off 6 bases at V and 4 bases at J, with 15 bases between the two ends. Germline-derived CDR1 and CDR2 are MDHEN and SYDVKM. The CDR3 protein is CASSPINPRTEAFF. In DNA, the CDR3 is TGTGCCAGCAGCCCAATAAATCCACGCACTGAAGCTTTCTTT.

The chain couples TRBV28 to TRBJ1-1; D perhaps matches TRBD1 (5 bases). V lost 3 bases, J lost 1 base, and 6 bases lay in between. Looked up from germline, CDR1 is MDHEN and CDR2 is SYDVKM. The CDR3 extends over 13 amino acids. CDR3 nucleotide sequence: TGTGCCAGCAGTTTTAGGGGGAACACTGAAGCTTTCTTT. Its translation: CASSFRGNTEAFF.

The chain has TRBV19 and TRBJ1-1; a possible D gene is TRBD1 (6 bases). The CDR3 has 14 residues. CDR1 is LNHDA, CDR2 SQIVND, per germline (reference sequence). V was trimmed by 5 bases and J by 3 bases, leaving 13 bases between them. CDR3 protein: CASSLTGKYTEAFF. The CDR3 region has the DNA TGTGCCAGTAGTTTAACAGGGAAATACACTGAAGCTTTCTTT.

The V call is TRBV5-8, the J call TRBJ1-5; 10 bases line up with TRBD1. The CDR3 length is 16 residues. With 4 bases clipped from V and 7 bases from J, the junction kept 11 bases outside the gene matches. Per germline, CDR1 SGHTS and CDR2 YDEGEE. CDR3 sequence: CASSRESGTGEQPQHF. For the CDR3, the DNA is TGTGCCAGCAGCCGGGAATCGGGGACAGGGGAACAGCCCCAGCATTTT.

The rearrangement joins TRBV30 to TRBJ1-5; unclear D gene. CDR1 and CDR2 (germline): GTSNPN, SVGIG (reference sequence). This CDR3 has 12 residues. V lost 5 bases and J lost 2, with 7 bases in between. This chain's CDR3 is CAWGPGNQPQHF. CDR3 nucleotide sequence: TGTGCCTGGGGCCCGGGCAATCAGCCCCAGCATTTT. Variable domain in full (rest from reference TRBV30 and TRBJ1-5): SQTIHQWPATLVQPVGSPLSLECTVEGTSNPNLYWYRQAAGRGLQLLFYSVGIGQISSEVPQNLSASRPQDRQFILSSKKLLLSDSGFYLCAWGPGNQPQHFGDGTRLSIL.

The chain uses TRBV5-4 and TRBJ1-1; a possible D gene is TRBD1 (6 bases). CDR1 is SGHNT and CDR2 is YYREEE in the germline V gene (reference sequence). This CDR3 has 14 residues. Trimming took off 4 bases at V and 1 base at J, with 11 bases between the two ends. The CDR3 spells CASSPGQSNTEAFF. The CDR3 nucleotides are TGTGCCAGCAGCCCCGGACAGTCGAACACTGAAGCTTTCTTT.

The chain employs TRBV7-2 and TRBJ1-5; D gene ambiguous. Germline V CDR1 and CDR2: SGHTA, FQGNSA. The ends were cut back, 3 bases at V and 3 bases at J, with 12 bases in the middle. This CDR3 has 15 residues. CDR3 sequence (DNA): TGTGCCAGCAGCTTTGGCGGGGAAGTCAATCAGCCCCAGCATTTT. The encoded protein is CASSFGGEVNQPQHF. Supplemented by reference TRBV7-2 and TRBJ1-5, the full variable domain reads GAGVSQSPSNKVTEKGKDVELRCDPISGHTALYWYRQSLGQGLEFLIYFQGNSAPDKSGLPSDRFSAERTGGSVSTLTIQRTQQEDSAVYLCASSFGGEVNQPQHFGDGTRLSIL.

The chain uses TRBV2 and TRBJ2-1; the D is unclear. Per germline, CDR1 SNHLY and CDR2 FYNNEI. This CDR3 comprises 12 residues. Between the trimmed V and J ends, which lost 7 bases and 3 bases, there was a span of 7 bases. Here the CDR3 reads CASTVNYNEQFF. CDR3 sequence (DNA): TGTGCCAGCACTGTAAACTACAATGAGCAGTTCTTC.

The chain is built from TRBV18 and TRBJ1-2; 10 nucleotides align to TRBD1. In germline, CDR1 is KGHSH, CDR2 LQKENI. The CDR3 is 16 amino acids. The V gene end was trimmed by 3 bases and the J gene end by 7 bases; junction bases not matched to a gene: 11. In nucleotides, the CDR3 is TGTGCCAGCTCACCCGGGACAGGGGCAGCCCGGGGTGGCTACACCTTC. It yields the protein CASSPGTGAARGGYTF.

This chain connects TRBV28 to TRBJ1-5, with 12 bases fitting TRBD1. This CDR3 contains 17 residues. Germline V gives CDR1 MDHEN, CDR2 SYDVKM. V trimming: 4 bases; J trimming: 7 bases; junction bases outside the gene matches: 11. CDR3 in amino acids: CASSSDESGTGGQPQHF. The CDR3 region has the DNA TGTGCCAGCAGTTCCGACGAGTCAGGGACAGGGGGCCAGCCCCAGCATTTT.